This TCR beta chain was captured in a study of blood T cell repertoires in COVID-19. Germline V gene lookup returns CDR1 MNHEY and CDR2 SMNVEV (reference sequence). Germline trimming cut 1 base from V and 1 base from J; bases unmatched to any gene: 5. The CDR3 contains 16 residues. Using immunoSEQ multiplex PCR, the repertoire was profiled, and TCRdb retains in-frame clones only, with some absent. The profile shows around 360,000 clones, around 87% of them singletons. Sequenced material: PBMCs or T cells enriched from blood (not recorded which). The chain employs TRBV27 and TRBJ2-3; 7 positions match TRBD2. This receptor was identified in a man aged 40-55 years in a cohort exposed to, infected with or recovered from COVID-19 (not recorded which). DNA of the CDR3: TGTGCCAGCAGTTTATTGGGCGGGAGTGGCACAGATACGCAGTATTTT. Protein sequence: CASSLLGGSGTDTQYF.